This note documents a single T cell receptor (beta chain) sequence. Its antigen remains unknown. Germline-derived CDR1 and CDR2 are LGHNA and YNFKEQ. V was trimmed by 0 bases and J by 9 bases, leaving 15 bases between them. This CDR3 region has 16 residues. Sequencing was performed with immunoSEQ multiplex PCR; in TCRdb, only in-frame clones are kept and a portion is missing. The sample shows roughly 18,000 clones, approximately 83% of them seen only once. The data derive from a study of T cells in localized non-small cell lung cancer. Study-wide results and caveats: Uninvolved adjacent lung showed the highest T cell clonality, exceeding tumor. Longer overall survival was associated with a higher density of T cells in the blood. Sequencing, confined to only one tumor region, leaves heterogeneity possible. Out of the top 100 tumor clones, a median approximately 61 were seen in adjacent lung.

This receptor was taken from a female donor older than 55 with stage I lung adenocarcinoma. The specimen was peripheral blood, collected before any cancer treatment. The rearrangement links TRBV4-2 to TRBJ1-6, with D perhaps TRBD1 (6 bases). In DNA, the CDR3 is TGTGCCAGCAGCCAAGATAGAAGCAGGGGTGGTTCACCCCTCCACTTT. Translating gives CASSQDRSRGGSPLHF.